One sample yielded the 31 T cell receptor beta chains listed below, sequenced in a study of molecular identifiers for immune sequencing clone quantification. In TCRdb, the PCR reads were re-called with MiXCR into one record per CDR3 protein. The sample shows 38,000 or so distinct CDR3 sequences, approximately 17% of them seen only once. The source material was naive CD8+ T cells from blood, with Jurkat cell RNA spiked in. The subset is: FACS-sorted CD8+CD4-CCR7+CD45RA+ naive T cells. These receptors originate from a human donor in good health. Some libraries in this study had Jurkat cell RNA spiked in.

This clonotype has at least ten counts. This chain joins TRBV29-1 and TRBJ2-7; 9 nucleotides align to TRBD2. In germline, CDR1 is SQVTM, CDR2 ANQGSEA. The V segment lost 8 bases and the J segment 2 bases; nucleotides outside the gene matches: 13. The CDR3 covers 15 residues. As DNA, the CDR3 is TGCAGCATCGAGGGGGTAGCGGGAGTTCCCTACGAGCAGTACTTC. This translates into CSIEGVAGVPYEQYF.

Details on this clonotype: Just one base apart from a much larger clone, this may be a read error. The chain has TRBV9 and TRBJ2-2; no clear D gene. CDR1 and CDR2 from the germline V gene are SGDLS and YYNGEE. The length of the CDR3 is 11 residues. For the CDR3, the DNA is TGTGCCTGCAGCTGGGCCGGGGAGCTGTTTTTT. This translates into CACSWAGELFF.

In this sample, this clonotype turned up many times. This chain links TRBV7-9 with TRBJ2-7; 8 bases match TRBD2. This CDR3 region has 17 residues. Per the germline V gene, CDR1 is SEHNR and CDR2 is FQNEAQ (reference sequence). Losses at the gene ends were 6 bases for V and 0 bases for J; bases not matched to a gene: 13. The CDR3 nucleotides read TGTGCCAGCAGGGCGGGACTAGATCCCTCTTTCTCCTACGAGCAGTACTTC. Translating gives CASRAGLDPSFSYEQYF.

This clonotype was detected ten times or more. The DNA for the CDR3 is TGCAGTGCAGGGGAGCGACTCTTGGAATTGGGTGAAGAGACCCAGTACTTC. Its translation is CSAGERLLELGEETQYF. V is TRBV20-1 and J is TRBJ2-5; D assignment may be TRBD1 or TRBD2 (5 bases each). The CDR3 is 17 residues long. Germline V gene data show CDR1 as DFQATT and CDR2 as SNEGSKA (reference sequence). Trimming took 6 bases from V and 3 from J, leaving 26 bases between them.

This clonotype was observed a few times. This chain joins TRBV7-8 and TRBJ2-1; TRBD2 aligns across 7 bases. Germline CDR1 and CDR2: SGHVS and FQNEAQ. V lost 0 bases and J lost 2; bases outside the gene matches: 7. The CDR3 length is 17 residues. The CDR3 DNA follows: TGTGCCAGCAGCTTAGCTAAAGGGGAGGGTCCCTACAATGAGCAGTTCTTC. This sequence encodes CASSLAKGEGPYNEQFF. Filled out from reference TRBV7-8 and TRBJ2-1, the complete variable domain reads GAGVSQSPRYKVAKRGQDVALRCDPISGHVSLFWYQQALGQGPEFLTYFQNEAQLDKSGLPSDRFFAERPEGSVSTLKIQRTQQEDSAVYLCASSLAKGEGPYNEQFFGPGTRLTVL.

This clonotype was counted many times. J is TRBJ2-7 and V is TRBV14, with unresolved D. CDR3 length equals 13 residues. Germline-derived CDR1 and CDR2 are SGHDN and FVKESK. Trimming took off 4 bases at V and 3 bases at J, with 10 bases between the two ends. CDR3 nucleotide sequence: TGTGCCAGCAGCCTCGGCTACCTCTACGAGCAGTACTTC. Its translation: CASSLGYLYEQYF.

This clonotype was observed many times. This chain uses TRBV5-1 with TRBJ2-5; D gene ambiguous. This CDR3 is 14 amino acids long. Germline CDR1 and CDR2: SGHRS and YFSETQ. V dropped 0 bases and J dropped 2 bases, with 8 bases sitting between them. The CDR3 region has the DNA TGCGCCAGCAGCTTGGCTCCTACGCAAGAGACCCAGTACTTC. Protein product: CASSLAPTQETQYF.

As for this clonotype: Here the CDR3 omits its conserved ending phenylalanine or tryptophan, so a read error is the likely source. The J gene is TRBJ2-4, the V gene TRBV10-3; 8 nucleotides agree with TRBD1. Germline CDR1 is ENHRY and CDR2 is SYGVKD. The CDR3 contains 14 residues. With 2 bases clipped from V and 9 bases from J, the junction kept 6 bases outside the gene matches. The CDR3 is CAISEEDRVAIQYS. CDR3 coding DNA: TGTGCCATCAGTGAGGAGGACAGGGTGGCCATTCAGTACTCC.

This clonotype was seen a few times. The chain recombines TRBV13 with TRBJ2-7, with 11 bases identical to TRBD2. Germline lookup yields CDR1 PRHDT and CDR2 FYEKMQ (reference sequence). The CDR3 contains 16 residues. V lost 5 bases and J lost 2; bases outside the gene matches: 8. CDR3 DNA sequence: TGTGCCAGCAGCACTGGGACTAGCGGAAAACCCTACGAGCAGTACTTC. Amino acids: CASSTGTSGKPYEQYF.

This clonotype was recorded many times. The chain links TRBV9 to TRBJ2-7; D uncertain. CDR1 SGDLS and CDR2 YYNGEE come from the germline V gene. The CDR3 extends over 16 amino acids. The germline V and J ends were trimmed by 3 bases and 2 bases, with 18 bases remaining between them. This chain's CDR3 is CASSASRWSSTYEQYF. DNA of the CDR3: TGTGCCAGCAGCGCCAGCCGATGGAGCTCTACCTACGAGCAGTACTTC. The full variable domain, in which reference TRBV9 and TRBJ2-7 provide the parts outside the CDR3, is DSGVTQTPKHLITATGQRVTLRCSPRSGDLSVYWYQQSLDQGLQFLIQYYNGEERAKGNILERFSAQQFPDLHSELNLSSLELGDSALYFCASSASRWSSTYEQYFGPGTRLTVT.

The sample holds many counts of this clonotype. This chain links TRBV2 with TRBJ1-1, with D hard to call. The V gene lost 6 bases and the J gene lost 0 bases, with 8 bases spanning the gap. In germline, CDR1 is SNHLY, CDR2 FYNNEI. CDR3 length: 13 amino acids. The CDR3 reads CASRGGLNTEAFF. Written as DNA, the CDR3 is TGTGCCAGCAGGGGAGGACTGAACACTGAAGCTTTCTTT.

The sample holds many counts of this clonotype. This chain connects TRBV19 to TRBJ2-2; D is unresolved. The V end was cut by 6 bases, the J end by 3 bases, with 5 bases between. CDR3 length: 12 residues. CDR1 is LNHDA, CDR2 SQIVND, per germline (reference sequence). The CDR3 DNA reads TGTGCCAGTAGCGGTTACACCGGGGAGCTGTTTTTT. This translates into CASSGYTGELFF.

This clonotype is labeled medium-sized. The chain recombines TRBV7-9 with TRBJ1-6; weak D call: TRBD1 (5 bases). Per the germline V gene, CDR1 is SEHNR and CDR2 is FQNEAQ (reference sequence). This CDR3 is built from 16 residues. Trimming shortened V by 2 bases and J by 4 bases, and 12 bases separated the two germline ends. CDR3 coding DNA: TGTGCCAGCAGCTTAAGGGGTACAGAGTATAATTCACCCCTCCACTTT. It yields the protein CASSLRGTEYNSPLHF.

This clonotype was observed a few times. The chain combines TRBV7-9 with TRBJ2-7; 9 bases line up with TRBD1. The CDR3 sequence is 13 residues long. J was trimmed by 0 bases and V by 8 bases; bases with no gene match: 2. CDR1 is SEHNR, CDR2 FQNEAQ, per germline (reference sequence). Here the CDR3 DNA reads TGTGCCAGCGGGGACAGGGACTCCTACGAGCAGTACTTC. This codes for CASGDRDSYEQYF.

This chain links TRBV2 with TRBJ1-1; D is uncertain. The CDR3 totals 13 residues. Trimming left V 5 bases short and J 0 bases short, with 7 bases between. Per the germline V gene, CDR1 is SNHLY and CDR2 is FYNNEI. As DNA, the CDR3 is TGTGCCAGCAGTAGGGTCTTGAACACTGAAGCTTTCTTT. Protein sequence: CASSRVLNTEAFF.

This clonotype was recorded at least ten times. The CDR3 is CASSLGLAGTVNEQYF. The DNA for the CDR3 is TGCGCCAGCAGCTTGGGACTAGCGGGAACAGTAAACGAGCAGTACTTC. This chain joins TRBV5-1 and TRBJ2-7, with 11 bases matching TRBD2. Germline loops: CDR1 SGHRS, CDR2 YFSETQ. V lost 0 bases to trimming and J lost 5 bases; unmatched junction nucleotides: 7. This CDR3 is built from 16 residues.

This clonotype has a count of ten or more. This rearrangement joins TRBV28 to TRBJ2-3; 8 bases are shared with TRBD2. With 5 bases clipped from V and 2 bases from J, the junction kept 9 bases outside the gene matches. Germline-derived CDR1 and CDR2 are MDHEN and SYDVKM. This CDR3 region has 16 residues. The CDR3 sequence is CASSPTGTRDTDTQYF. In nucleotides, the CDR3 is TGTGCCAGCAGTCCCACCGGGACTAGAGACACAGATACGCAGTATTTT.

A single count supports this clonotype. The chain couples TRBV7-8 to TRBJ2-1; tentatively, D is TRBD2 (6 bases). V was pared by 1 base and J by 3 bases, with 13 bases between. This CDR3 contains 16 residues. Germline CDR1 and CDR2: SGHVS and FQNEAQ. The CDR3 DNA reads TGTGCCAGCAGCTTAGAGGAGGGAGTTTTCTACAATGAGCAGTTCTTC. Residues: CASSLEEGVFYNEQFF.

This clonotype was seen ten or more times. The CDR3 bases are TGTGCCAGCAGCCCTACAGGGGGAAGGACTGAAGCTTTCTTT. Its protein is CASSPTGGRTEAFF. The chain combines TRBV14 with TRBJ1-1; 8 bases map to TRBD1. V lost 4 bases, J lost 5 bases, and 6 bases stayed unmatched. This CDR3 comprises 14 residues. Germline V CDR1 and CDR2: SGHDN, FVKESK.

The chain couples TRBV4-2 to TRBJ2-1; 7 bases line up with TRBD2. J gave up 10 bases and V 1 base, and 1 base lay outside the gene matches. The CDR3 is 12 amino acids. Germline-derived CDR1 and CDR2 are LGHNA and YNFKEQ. Written as DNA, the CDR3 is TGTGCCAGCAGCCAAGGGGAGGGGGAGCAGTTCTTC. Its translation: CASSQGEGEQFF.

Remarks on this clonotype: With a much larger clone just one base away, this may be a read error. The CDR3 carries no conserved terminal phenylalanine or tryptophan, so it likely arises from a read error. The CDR3 is CASNDRGEHPQHS. The CDR3 DNA sequence: TGTGCCAGCAACGACAGGGGCGAGCACCCCCAGCATTCT. The V call is TRBV6-2 or TRBV6-3, the J call TRBJ1-5, with 8 bases lining up with TRBD1. The junction had 9 bases not matched to a gene; V was cut back by 7 bases and J by 10 bases. Germline V CDR1 and CDR2: MNHEY, SVGEGT. The CDR3 has 13 amino acids.

About this clonotype itself: A read error may account for a junction end that differs from germline. This chain links TRBV5-3 with TRBJ1-6; D remains unclear. TRBV5-3 is an open reading frame whose function is uncertain. This CDR3 region has 14 residues. CDR3: CASSPLRRNSPLYF. For the CDR3, the DNA is TGTGCCAGCTCGCCCCTGAGGCGGAATTCGCCCCTCTACTTT.

This chain links TRBV10-3 with TRBJ1-5; TRBD1 might be the D (6 bases). The CDR3 sequence is 16 residues long. The germline gives CDR1 ENHRY, CDR2 SYGVKD. Trimming took off 10 bases at V and 5 bases at J, with 24 bases between the two ends. CDR3 DNA: TGTGCCACAGGGGAAGGGACCAGGGGCGATTATCAGCCCCAGCATTTT. It codes for CATGEGTRGDYQPQHF.

This chain connects TRBV7-8 to TRBJ2-3; no clear D gene. The CDR3 is 15 amino acids. Germline CDR1 SGHVS, CDR2 FQNEAQ. Trimming cost V 1 base and J 2 bases, with 10 bases left between them. In DNA form, the CDR3 reads TGTGCCAGCAGCTTAGTAGGCAGACCCACAGATACGCAGTATTTT. Residues: CASSLVGRPTDTQYF.

The genes are TRBV9 and TRBJ2-7; 7 bases are a match to TRBD2. The CDR3 length is 10 residues. The germline CDR1 and CDR2 sequences are SGDLS and YYNGEE. CDR3 region: CARGNYEQYF. In DNA form, the CDR3 reads TGTGCGCGGGGGAACTACGAGCAGTACTTC.

CDR3 in amino acids: CASSLLRGAVGYTF. The CDR3 DNA reads TGTGCCAGCAGCTTACTACGGGGGGCTGTTGGCTACACCTTC. The chain has TRBV7-9 and TRBJ1-2; D is possibly TRBD1 (6 bases). Trimming took 2 bases from V and 7 from J, leaving 14 bases between them. CDR3 size: 14 residues. Germline assignment: CDR1 SEHNR and CDR2 FQNEAQ (reference sequence).

This clonotype was seen at least ten times. The chain joins TRBV12-3 or TRBV12-4 to TRBJ2-7, with D unclear. The CDR3 totals 12 residues. With 7 bases removed from V and 0 bases from J, the gap between germline ends came to 7 bases. The CDR3 loop is CASKGNSYEQYF. The CDR3 nucleotides read TGTGCCAGCAAGGGCAACTCCTACGAGCAGTACTTC.

This clonotype was observed many times. The chain recombines TRBV28 with TRBJ1-1; no firm D call. Trimming removed 5 bases at V and 1 base at J, with 11 bases between. CDR1 is MDHEN and CDR2 is SYDVKM in the germline V gene. The length of the CDR3 is 14 residues. CDR3 DNA sequence: TGTGCCAGCAGTCCTAGCCAGAGGAACACTGAAGCTTTCTTT. Its protein product is CASSPSQRNTEAFF.

The chain combines TRBV7-9 with TRBJ2-7; D might be TRBD1 (5 bases). Looked up from germline, CDR1 is SEHNR and CDR2 is FQNEAQ (reference sequence). The CDR3 has 12 amino acids. The V gene lost 4 bases and the J gene lost 3 bases, with 7 bases spanning the gap. The CDR3 sequence is CASSYRNYEQYF. The CDR3, as DNA: TGTGCCAGCAGCTACAGGAACTACGAGCAGTACTTC. Together with reference TRBV7-9 and TRBJ2-7, the CDR3 gives the full variable domain: DTGVSQNPRHKITKRGQNVTFRCDPISEHNRLYWYRQTLGQGPEFLTYFQNEAQLEKSRLLSDRFSAERPKGSFSTLEIQRTEQGDSAMYLCASSYRNYEQYFGPGTRLTVT.

This clonotype was found a few times. The chain carries TRBV28 and TRBJ1-2; TRBD1 matches at 10 bases. CDR1 and CDR2 (germline): MDHEN, SYDVKM. The CDR3 runs 16 residues. J lost 8 bases, V lost 2 bases, and 11 bases had no gene match. CDR3 protein: CASSLPSDRGLRGYTF. CDR3 bases: TGTGCCAGCAGTTTACCATCAGACAGGGGGCTGCGAGGCTACACCTTC.

At least ten counts were recorded for this clonotype. V usage is TRBV28 and J usage is TRBJ2-3; 9 nucleotides align to TRBD2. The CDR3 is 14 amino acids. Trimming at V came to 5 bases and at J to 6 bases, leaving 6 bases not matched to a gene. Germline CDR1 reads MDHEN; CDR2 reads SYDVKM. The CDR3 bases are TGTGCCAGCAGTCGAGGCGGGAGGGCTGATACGCAGTATTTT. Residues: CASSRGGRADTQYF.